These 15 T cell receptor beta chains came from one sample sequenced in a study of regulatory T cells in long-lasting Graves disease. Arm-PCR with iRepertoire HTBI primers amplified the CDR3 regions for these TCR beta libraries. From the multiplex PCR reads, TCRdb called clonotypes with MiXCR, one entry per CDR3 protein. The data show 400,000 to 550,000 distinct CDR3 sequences, with roughly 17% seen just once and over 8.5% held by the top ten. Stated time point: newly diagnosed GD, antithyroid drugs for less than 3 months. TCR sequences were obtained from RNA taken from PBMCs. These data were also reused for a study on T cells in Graves' hyperthyroidism and ophthalmopathy.

The sequenced sample was peripheral blood mononuclear cells (PBMCs), obtained at new diagnosis, from a patient treated with antithyroid drugs. The receptors stem from a woman aged 25 to 39 with Graves disease.

This sequence joins TRBV5-1 and TRBJ2-7; a possible D gene is TRBD2 (6 bases). The germline CDR1 and CDR2 sequences are SGHRS and YFSETQ. V lost 0 bases, J lost 3 bases, and 10 bases lay in between. The CDR3 sequence is 14 residues long. The CDR3 nucleotides read TGCGCCAGCAGCTTGGGGAGGGTGGACTACGAGCAGTACTTC. Protein: CASSLGRVDYEQYF.

This clonotype was seen repeatedly, ten times or more. This sequence joins TRBV12-3 or TRBV12-4 and TRBJ2-1; 8 bases agree with TRBD2. This CDR3 contains 15 residues. V dropped 5 bases and J dropped 4; count of bases not matched to a gene: 7. Here the CDR3 DNA reads TGTGCCAGCAGTCCCGGCCGGGGGGGGTACAATGAGCAGTTCTTC. This translates into CASSPGRGGYNEQFF.

This clonotype was recorded at least ten times. The chain joins TRBV3-1 to TRBJ2-1; TRBD1 agrees at 7 bases. J gave up 6 bases and V 4 bases, and 9 bases lay outside the gene matches. The V gene's germline CDR1 is LGHDT and CDR2 YNNKEL (reference sequence). The CDR3 consists of 15 residues. CDR3 in amino acids: CASSPRERGRNEQFF. CDR3 nucleotides: TGTGCCAGCAGCCCACGTGAGAGGGGGCGCAATGAGCAGTTCTTC.

This clonotype was counted at least ten times. V usage is TRBV11-2 and J usage is TRBJ1-2; a possible D gene is TRBD1 (5 bases). The CDR3 runs 14 residues. Germline-derived CDR1 and CDR2 are SGHAT and FQNNGV. V was pared by 7 bases and J by 3 bases, with 15 bases between. In DNA, the CDR3 is TGTGCCAGCACCTGGGGGACGGATGACTATGGCTACACCTTC. This gives the protein CASTWGTDDYGYTF.

Details on this clonotype: A much larger clone differs from this one at a single base, so this may be a read error. The V call is TRBV2, the J call TRBJ2-1, with TRBD2 matching over 11 bases. V shed 6 bases and J 10 bases; nucleotides not matched to a gene: 14. Germline V gene sequence: CDR1 SNHLY, CDR2 FYNNEI. This CDR3 has 16 amino acids. CDR3 in amino acids: CASSLVLAGGPYEQFF. The CDR3 bases are TGTGCCAGCAGCTTGGTCCTAGCGGGAGGCCCCTACGAGCAGTTCTTC. The full variable domain, rest sourced from reference TRBV2 and TRBJ2-1, is EPEVTQTPSHQVTQMGQEVILRCVPISNHLYFYWYRQILGQKVEFLVSFYNNEISEKSEIFDDQFSVERPDGSNFTLKIRSTKLEDSAMYFCASSLVLAGGPYEQFFGPGTRLTVL.

The table lists this clonotype with many counts. This sequence joins TRBV20-1 and TRBJ2-5; D is unclear. This CDR3 is 13 amino acids long. From germline, CDR1 is DFQATT and CDR2 SNEGSKA (reference sequence). Between the trimmed V and J ends, which lost 6 bases and 7 bases, there was a span of 18 bases. CDR3: CSAEPTGRVTQYF. DNA for the CDR3: TGCAGTGCCGAGCCGACGGGCCGGGTGACCCAGTACTTC.

J is TRBJ2-5 and V is TRBV5-4; 10 bases fit TRBD2. Germline V CDR1 and CDR2: SGHNT, YYREEE (reference sequence). The CDR3 loop spans 16 amino acids. V shed 0 bases and J 5 bases; nucleotides not matched to a gene: 7. The CDR3 sequence is CASSLASSGRWETQYF. In DNA form, the CDR3 reads TGTGCCAGCAGCTTGGCCTCTAGCGGGAGATGGGAGACCCAGTACTTC.

This clonotype has at least ten counts. The V and J genes are TRBV3-1 and TRBJ1-5; D is unresolved. CDR3 length: 13 amino acids. V was pared by 3 bases and J by 9 bases, with 12 bases between. Germline V gene data show CDR1 as LGHDT and CDR2 as YNNKEL (reference sequence). The CDR3 region is CASSQRIRLPQHF. As DNA, the CDR3 is TGTGCCAGCAGCCAGCGAATCCGCCTGCCCCAGCATTTT. Supplemented by reference TRBV3-1 and TRBJ1-5, the full variable domain reads DTAVSQTPKYLVTQMGNDKSIKCEQNLGHDTMYWYKQDSKKFLKIMFSYNNKELIINETVPNRFSPKSPDKAHLNLHINSLELGDSAVYFCASSQRIRLPQHFGDGTRLSIL.

This clonotype came up a few times. It may be a read error: a sequence one base away is much more abundant. V and J are TRBV3-1 and TRBJ2-7; 9 nucleotides line up with TRBD2. Germline V CDR1 and CDR2: LGHDT, YNNKEL (reference sequence). The CDR3 covers 14 residues. The DNA for the CDR3 is TGTGCCAGCGGCCAAGAAGGGACTAGCAACGAGCAGTACTTC. Amino acid sequence: CASGQEGTSNEQYF.

This clonotype was found many times. The rearrangement joins TRBV30 to TRBJ1-1, with D uncertain. The CDR3 runs to 13 residues. V was clipped by 4 bases and J by 5 bases, with 14 bases between them. In germline, CDR1 is GTSNPN, CDR2 SVGIG (reference sequence). CDR3 in DNA: TGTGCCTGGATCCTAGTCAGAGGTACTGAAGCTTTCTTT. Amino acids: CAWILVRGTEAFF.

This clonotype was observed many times. The chain employs TRBV30 and TRBJ1-1; possibly TRBD1 for D (5 bases). CDR1 is GTSNPN, CDR2 SVGIG, per germline (reference sequence). The V end lost 4 bases, the J end lost 3 bases, and 12 bases lay between the germline ends. The CDR3 length is 13 residues. CDR3: CAWTGRSDTEAFF. DNA of the CDR3: TGTGCCTGGACAGGGAGGTCGGACACTGAAGCTTTCTTT.

This clonotype was counted at least ten times. V is TRBV27 and J is TRBJ1-1; no reliable D call. Germline V CDR1 and CDR2: MNHEY, SMNVEV (reference sequence). V was shortened by 7 bases and J by 1 base, with 10 bases between the two germline ends. This CDR3 contains 13 residues. The CDR3 protein is CASKTAENTEAFF. The CDR3 DNA follows: TGTGCCAGCAAGACGGCAGAGAACACTGAAGCTTTCTTT.

This clonotype was detected many times. The CDR3 sequence: CASSFSSTGASGYTF. CDR3 nucleotide sequence: TGTGCCAGCAGCTTTAGCAGTACAGGGGCTAGCGGCTACACCTTC. The chain has TRBV7-2 and TRBJ1-2; TRBD1 aligns across 7 bases. This CDR3 region has 15 residues. V lost 3 bases, J lost 8 bases, and 12 bases stayed unmatched. CDR1 and CDR2 (germline): SGHTA, FQGNSA.

This clonotype was detected ten times or more. CDR3 region: CASSLARGRGGWGYTF. In DNA, the CDR3 is TGTGCCAGCAGCTTAGCTCGGGGGCGCGGTGGCTGGGGCTACACCTTC. The V and J genes are TRBV7-2 and TRBJ1-2; D perhaps matches TRBD1 (6 bases). V dropped 0 bases and J dropped 8 bases, with 19 bases sitting between them. The CDR3 extends over 16 amino acids. Germline loops: CDR1 SGHTA, CDR2 FQGNSA.

This clonotype was counted only a few times. A much larger clone lies a single base off, so this may be a read error. In DNA, the CDR3 is TGCAGTGCCGCCCCGACAGGCACTAGCACAGGTACGCAGTATTTT. It encodes CSAAPTGTSTGTQYF. The chain has TRBV20-1 and TRBJ2-3; either TRBD1 or TRBD2 may supply D (6 bases each). This CDR3 is 15 amino acids long. Germline values: CDR1 DFQATT, CDR2 SNEGSKA (reference sequence).